These 11 T cell receptor beta chains were all obtained from the same sample, sequenced in a study of cytomegalovirus exposure and HLA in healthy donors. Assay: immunoSEQ multiplex PCR; the TCRdb copy retains only in-frame clones and omits some. The sample lists 250,000 or so clones; 87% were seen once. Sequencing input: PBMCs. The source of these receptors is a man aged 18-30 years in good health and CMV-seronegative.

V usage is TRBV6-6 and J usage is TRBJ2-5, with a possible D match to TRBD1 (5 bases). Germline V gene data show CDR1 as MNHNY and CDR2 as SVGAGI (reference sequence). V was cut by 6 bases and J by 2 bases, with 10 bases left in between. The CDR3 has 13 residues. CDR3 region: CASSPQGQETQYF. CDR3 sequence (DNA): TGTGCCAGCAGCCCTCAGGGTCAAGAGACCCAGTACTTC.

The chain uses TRBV9 and TRBJ2-1, with a weak D call TRBD1 (5 bases). V gave up 2 bases and J gave up 8 bases, with 8 bases separating them. The CDR3 has 12 amino acids. CDR1 and CDR2 from the germline V gene are SGDLS and YYNGEE. In DNA form, the CDR3 reads TGTGCCAGCAGCGTCGACAGTTATGAGCAGTTCTTC. Amino acids: CASSVDSYEQFF.

The chain uses TRBV30 and TRBJ2-7; D might be TRBD2 (6 bases). This CDR3 contains 13 residues. Deletions cut 7 bases from V and 5 bases from J, with 18 bases between. Germline V gene sequence: CDR1 GTSNPN, CDR2 SVGIG (reference sequence). CDR3 sequence: CASGGGRRDEQYF. The CDR3, as DNA: TGTGCCTCGGGCGGAGGGAGGAGGGACGAGCAGTACTTC.

The chain joins TRBV4-1 to TRBJ2-2; 12 positions agree with TRBD2. The ends lost 0 bases at V and 6 bases at J; junction bases unmatched: 2. Germline CDR1 MGHRA, CDR2 YSYEKL. This CDR3 contains 16 residues. The CDR3 loop reads CASSQETSGSAGELFF. CDR3 sequence (DNA): TGCGCCAGCAGCCAAGAGACTAGCGGGAGCGCCGGGGAGCTGTTTTTT.

The rearrangement links TRBV5-6 to TRBJ2-5; 7 bases line up with TRBD2. From germline, CDR1 is SGHDT and CDR2 YYEEEE. This CDR3 contains 13 residues. The trim removed 9 bases at V and 1 base at J, leaving 6 bases unmatched. The CDR3 protein is CATRLAGQETQYF. The CDR3 DNA is TGTGCCACCCGACTAGCAGGCCAAGAGACCCAGTACTTC.

This clone has a single count. The chain couples TRBV6-5 to TRBJ1-1; D is undetermined. The V end was cut by 8 bases, the J end by 7 bases, with 23 bases between. CDR3 size: 15 residues. CDR1 is MNHEY, CDR2 SVGAGI, per germline. The CDR3 region is CASCRSGGTYFEAFF. CDR3 sequence (DNA): TGTGCCAGCTGCAGGTCGGGAGGAACTTACTTTGAAGCTTTCTTT.

The chain carries TRBV2 and TRBJ2-6; 9 bases fit TRBD1. In germline, CDR1 is SNHLY, CDR2 FYNNEI. This CDR3 is built from 17 residues. J lost 0 bases, V lost 11 bases, and 11 bases had no gene match. CDR3 loop: CAGDGTGGYSGANVLTF. The CDR3 nucleotides read TGTGCCGGGGACGGAACAGGGGGCTACTCTGGGGCCAACGTCCTGACTTTC.

A note on this clone: In the same sample, other DNA sequences code for this CDR3. This chain links TRBV4-3 with TRBJ2-3; D is ambiguous. The CDR3 consists of 13 residues. Germline values: CDR1 LGHNA, CDR2 YSLEER. Deletions cut 0 bases from V and 6 bases from J, with 7 bases between. This CDR3 reads CASSQDGTDTQYF. Here the CDR3 DNA reads TGCGCCAGCAGCCAAGACGGTACGGATACGCAGTATTTT.

The chain combines TRBV4-3 with TRBJ2-6, with TRBD2 matching over 10 bases. Per the germline V gene, CDR1 is LGHNA and CDR2 is YSLEER. The V segment lost 4 bases and the J segment 1 base; nucleotides outside the gene matches: 4. CDR3 length: 17 amino acids. In DNA, the CDR3 is TGCGCCAGCAGCCTAGCGGGGGGCGTTTCTGGGGCCAACGTCCTGACTTTC. It yields the protein CASSLAGGVSGANVLTF.

The rearrangement uses TRBV18 and TRBJ2-1, with D tentatively TRBD2 (6 bases). With 5 bases removed from V and 7 bases from J, the gap between germline ends came to 9 bases. The germline gives CDR1 KGHSH, CDR2 LQKENI. There are 12 residues in the CDR3. CDR3 coding DNA: TGTGCCAGCTCATCGGCGGGGAATGAGCAGTTCTTC. Translated: CASSSAGNEQFF.

This rearrangement joins TRBV29-1 to TRBJ2-3, with 9 bases fitting TRBD1. J lost 2 bases, V lost 7 bases, and 10 bases had no gene match. Germline lookup yields CDR1 SQVTM and CDR2 ANQGSEA. There are 15 residues in the CDR3. Here the CDR3 reads CSASVGQGITDTQYF. As DNA, the CDR3 is TGCAGCGCCAGTGTCGGACAGGGGATCACAGATACGCAGTATTTT.